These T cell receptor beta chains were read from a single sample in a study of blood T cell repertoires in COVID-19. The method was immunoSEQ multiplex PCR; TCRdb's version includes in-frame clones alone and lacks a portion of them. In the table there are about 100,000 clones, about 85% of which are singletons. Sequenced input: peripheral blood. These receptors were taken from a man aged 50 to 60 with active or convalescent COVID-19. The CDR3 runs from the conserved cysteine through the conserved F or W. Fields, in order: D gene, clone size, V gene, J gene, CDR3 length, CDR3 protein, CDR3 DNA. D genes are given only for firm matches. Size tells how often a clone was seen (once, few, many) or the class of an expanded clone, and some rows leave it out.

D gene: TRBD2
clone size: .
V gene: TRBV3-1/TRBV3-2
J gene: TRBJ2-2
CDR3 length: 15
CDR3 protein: CASSQDALAGAVMFF
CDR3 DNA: TGTGCCAGCAGCCAAGATGCGCTAGCGGGAGCTGTAATGTTTTTT

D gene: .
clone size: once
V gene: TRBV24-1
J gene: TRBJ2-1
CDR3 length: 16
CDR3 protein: CATSDLQGSSYNEQFF
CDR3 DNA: TGTGCCACCAGTGATCTCCAGGGTAGCTCCTACAATGAGCAGTTCTTC

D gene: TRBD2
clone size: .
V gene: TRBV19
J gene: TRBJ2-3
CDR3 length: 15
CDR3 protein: CASSTLASGADTQYF
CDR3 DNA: TGTGCCAGTAGTACTCTGGCTAGCGGCGCAGATACGCAGTATTTT

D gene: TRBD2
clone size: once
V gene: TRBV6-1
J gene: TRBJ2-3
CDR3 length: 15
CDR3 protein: CASSEASGRFDTQYF
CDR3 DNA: TGTGCCAGCAGTGAAGCTAGCGGGAGGTTCGATACGCAGTATTTT

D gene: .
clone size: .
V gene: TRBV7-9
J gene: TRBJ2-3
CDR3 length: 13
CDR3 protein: CASSTQGTDTQYF
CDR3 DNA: TGTGCCAGCAGCACACAGGGTACAGATACGCAGTATTTT

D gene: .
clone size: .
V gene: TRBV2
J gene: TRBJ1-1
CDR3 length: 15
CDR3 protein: CASSEAGLSSTEAFF
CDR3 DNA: TGTGCCAGCAGTGAGGCAGGGTTATCGAGCACTGAAGCTTTCTTT

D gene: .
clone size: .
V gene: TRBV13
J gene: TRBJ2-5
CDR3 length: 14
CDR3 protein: CASSFRDYQETQYF
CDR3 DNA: TGTGCCAGCAGTTTTCGGGACTACCAAGAGACCCAGTACTTC

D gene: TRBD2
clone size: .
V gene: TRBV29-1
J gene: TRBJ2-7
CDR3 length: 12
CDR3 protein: CSVGSGRNEQYF
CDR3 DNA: TGCAGCGTTGGAAGCGGGAGGAACGAGCAGTACTTC

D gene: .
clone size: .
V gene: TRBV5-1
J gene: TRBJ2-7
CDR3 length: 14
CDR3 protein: CASSLGQYSYEQYF
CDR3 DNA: TGCGCCAGCAGCTTGGGACAGTACTCCTACGAGCAGTACTTC

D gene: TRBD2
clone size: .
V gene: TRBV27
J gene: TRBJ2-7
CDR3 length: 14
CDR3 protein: CASSYREGTYEQYF
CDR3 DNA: TGTGCCAGCAGTTATCGGGAGGGCACCTACGAGCAGTACTTC

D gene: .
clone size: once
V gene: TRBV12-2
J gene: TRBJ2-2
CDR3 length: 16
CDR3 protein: CASRPRQGTDTGELFF
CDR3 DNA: TGTGCAAGTCGCCCCAGACAGGGGACCGACACCGGGGAGCTGTTTTTT

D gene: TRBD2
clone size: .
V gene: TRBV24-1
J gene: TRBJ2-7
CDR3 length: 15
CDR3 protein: CATSDTGNQRGEQYF
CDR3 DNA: TGTGCCACCAGTGATACCGGGAACCAGCGGGGCGAGCAGTACTTC

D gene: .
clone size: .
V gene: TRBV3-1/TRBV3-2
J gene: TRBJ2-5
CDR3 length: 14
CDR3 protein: CASSLSRDQETQYF
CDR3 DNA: TGTGCCAGCAGCCTCTCCCGCGATCAAGAGACCCAGTACTTC

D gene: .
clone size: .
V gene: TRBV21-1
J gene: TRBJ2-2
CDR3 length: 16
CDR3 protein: CASSKARVDWTGELFF
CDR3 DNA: TGTGCCAGCAGCAAGGCCAGGGTCGATTGGACCGGGGAGCTGTTTTTT

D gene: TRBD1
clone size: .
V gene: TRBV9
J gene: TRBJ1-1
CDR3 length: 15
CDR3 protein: CASSVGDRDYTEAFF
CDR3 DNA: TGTGCCAGCAGCGTAGGGGACAGGGATTACACTGAAGCTTTCTTT

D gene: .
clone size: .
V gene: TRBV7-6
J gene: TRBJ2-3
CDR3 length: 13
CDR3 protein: CASSREGTDTQYF
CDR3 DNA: TGTGCCAGCAGCCGAGAAGGCACAGATACGCAGTATTTT

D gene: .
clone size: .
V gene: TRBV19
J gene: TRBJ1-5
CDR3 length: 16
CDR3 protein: CASRSFGGGWNQPQHF
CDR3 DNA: TGTGCCAGTAGGTCTTTTGGGGGGGGCTGGAATCAGCCCCAGCATTTT

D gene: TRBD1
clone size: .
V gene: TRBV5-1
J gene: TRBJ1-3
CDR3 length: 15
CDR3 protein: CASRHTGGTGNTIYF
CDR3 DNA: TGCGCCAGCAGACATACAGGGGGCACTGGAAACACCATATATTTT

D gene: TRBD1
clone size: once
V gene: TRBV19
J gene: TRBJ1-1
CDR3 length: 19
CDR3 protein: CASSIGGNRDRDVWTEAFF
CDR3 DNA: TGTGCCAGTAGTATAGGGGGAAACCGGGACAGGGACGTGTGGACTGAAGCTTTCTTT

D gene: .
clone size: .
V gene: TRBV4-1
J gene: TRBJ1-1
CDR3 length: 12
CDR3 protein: CASSQAAHKAFF
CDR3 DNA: TGCGCCAGCAGCCAAGCCGCTCACAAAGCTTTCTTT

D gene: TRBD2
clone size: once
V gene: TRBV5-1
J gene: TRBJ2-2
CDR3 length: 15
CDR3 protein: CASSLVGGDTGELFF
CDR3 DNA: TGCGCCAGCAGCTTGGTCGGGGGGGACACCGGGGAGCTGTTTTTT

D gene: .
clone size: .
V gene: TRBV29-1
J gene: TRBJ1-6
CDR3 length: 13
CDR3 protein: CSAKGSGNSPLHF
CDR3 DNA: TGCAGCGCCAAAGGGAGCGGAAATTCACCCCTCCACTTT

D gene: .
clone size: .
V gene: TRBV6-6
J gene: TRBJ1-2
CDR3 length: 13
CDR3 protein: CASMGQFFYGYTF
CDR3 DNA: TGTGCCAGCATGGGACAATTTTTTTATGGCTACACCTTC

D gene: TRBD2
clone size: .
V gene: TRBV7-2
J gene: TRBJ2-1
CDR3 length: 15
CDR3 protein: CASSPGTSGYNEQFF
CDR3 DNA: TGTGCCAGCAGCCCCGGGACTAGCGGTTACAATGAGCAGTTCTTC

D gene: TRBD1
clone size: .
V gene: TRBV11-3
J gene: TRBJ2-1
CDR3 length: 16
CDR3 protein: CASSNLGTGGMNEQFF
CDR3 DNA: TGTGCCAGCAGCAACCTTGGGACAGGGGGCATGAATGAGCAGTTCTTC

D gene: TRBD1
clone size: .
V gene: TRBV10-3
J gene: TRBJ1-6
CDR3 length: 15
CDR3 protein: CAISDDRDYNSPLHF
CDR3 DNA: TGTGCCATCAGCGATGACAGGGACTATAATTCACCCCTCCACTTT

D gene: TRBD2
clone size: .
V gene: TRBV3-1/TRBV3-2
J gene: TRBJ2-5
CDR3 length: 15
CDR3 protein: CASSQSPISGETQYF
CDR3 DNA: TGTGCCAGCAGCCAAAGCCCTATTAGCGGGGAGACCCAGTACTTC

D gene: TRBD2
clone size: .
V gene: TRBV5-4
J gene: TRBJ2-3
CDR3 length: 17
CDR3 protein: CASSPQLAGGRTDTQYF
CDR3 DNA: TGTGCCAGCAGCCCCCAACTAGCGGGAGGGCGCACAGATACGCAGTATTTT

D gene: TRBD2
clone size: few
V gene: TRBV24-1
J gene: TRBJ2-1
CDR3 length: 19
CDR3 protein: CATSDEIPSTSGAYNEQFF
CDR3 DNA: TGTGCCACCAGTGATGAGATACCGTCGACTAGCGGAGCCTACAATGAGCAGTTCTTC

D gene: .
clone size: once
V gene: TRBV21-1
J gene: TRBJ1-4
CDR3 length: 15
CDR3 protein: CASSKEGQVGEKLFF
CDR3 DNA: TGTGCCAGCAGCAAAGAGGGACAGGTTGGCGAAAAACTGTTTTTT

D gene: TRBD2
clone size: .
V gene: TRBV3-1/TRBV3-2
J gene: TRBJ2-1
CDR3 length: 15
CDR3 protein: CASSQETSGRAQQFF
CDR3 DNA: TGTGCCAGCAGCCAAGAAACCAGCGGGAGGGCCCAACAGTTCTTC

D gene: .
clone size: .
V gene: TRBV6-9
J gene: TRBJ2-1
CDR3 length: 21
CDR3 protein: CASSPQGSTSQSGGRRDEQFF
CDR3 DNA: TGTGCCAGCAGCCCTCAGGGTTCAACAAGCCAGTCTGGGGGCCGTAGGGATGAGCAGTTCTTC

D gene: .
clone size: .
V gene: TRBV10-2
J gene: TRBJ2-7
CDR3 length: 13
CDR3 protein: CASGSMEHYEQYF
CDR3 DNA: TGCGCCAGCGGTAGCATGGAACACTACGAGCAGTACTTC

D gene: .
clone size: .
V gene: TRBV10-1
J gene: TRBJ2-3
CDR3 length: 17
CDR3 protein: CASSESGGLGSADTQYF
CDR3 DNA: TGCGCCAGCAGTGAGTCCGGCGGCCTGGGGAGCGCAGATACGCAGTATTTT

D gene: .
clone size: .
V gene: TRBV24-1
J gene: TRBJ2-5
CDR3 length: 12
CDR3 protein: CATSDPLETQYF
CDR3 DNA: TGTGCCACCAGTGATCCTTTAGAGACCCAGTACTTC

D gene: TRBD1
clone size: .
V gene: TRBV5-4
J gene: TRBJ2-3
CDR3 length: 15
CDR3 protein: CASSPGQLSTDTQYF
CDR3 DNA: TGTGCCAGCAGCCCGGGACAGCTGAGCACAGATACGCAGTATTTT

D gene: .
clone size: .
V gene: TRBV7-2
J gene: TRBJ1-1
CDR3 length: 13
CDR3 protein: CASSFSVNTEAFF
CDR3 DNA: TGTGCCAGCAGCTTTTCAGTGAACACTGAAGCTTTCTTT